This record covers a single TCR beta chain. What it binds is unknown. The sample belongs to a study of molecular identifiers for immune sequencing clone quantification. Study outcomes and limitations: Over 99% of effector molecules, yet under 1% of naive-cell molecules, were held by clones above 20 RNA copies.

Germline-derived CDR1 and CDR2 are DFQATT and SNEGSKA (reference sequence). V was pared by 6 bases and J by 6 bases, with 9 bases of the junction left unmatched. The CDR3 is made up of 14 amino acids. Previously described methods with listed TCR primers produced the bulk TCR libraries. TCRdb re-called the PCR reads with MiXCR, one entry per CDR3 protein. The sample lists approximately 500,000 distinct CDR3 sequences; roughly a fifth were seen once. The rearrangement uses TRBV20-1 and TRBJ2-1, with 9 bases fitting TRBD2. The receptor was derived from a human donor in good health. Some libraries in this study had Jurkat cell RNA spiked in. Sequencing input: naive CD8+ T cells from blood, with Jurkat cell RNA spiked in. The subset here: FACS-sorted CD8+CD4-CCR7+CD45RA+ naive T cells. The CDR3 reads CSARLAEFFNEQFF. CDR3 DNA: TGCAGTGCCAGACTAGCGGAATTTTTCAATGAGCAGTTCTTC.